These 17 T cell receptor beta chains came from one sample sequenced in a study of T cells in Graves' hyperthyroidism and ophthalmopathy. RNA transcripts yielded amplified TCR beta CDR3 regions. A set of HTBI primers served as the primers for a first-round RT-PCR of the TCR CDR3. TCRdb re-called the multiplex PCR reads with MiXCR, one entry per CDR3 protein. This sample has a few hundred thousand distinct CDR3 sequences; 11% to 15% occur once, and the top ten carry more than 4.5%. The sequenced material came from blood. These receptors originate from a woman aged 25 to 39 with Graves' hyperthyroidism that later progressed to Graves' ophthalmopathy.

This chain joins TRBV7-9 and TRBJ2-7, with 9 positions matching TRBD1. This CDR3 contains 15 residues. V trimming: 2 bases; J trimming: 6 bases; junction bases outside the gene matches: 8. Looked up from germline, CDR1 is SEHNR and CDR2 is FQNEAQ (reference sequence). The CDR3: CASSLMDRGSPEQYF. Here the CDR3 DNA reads TGTGCCAGCAGCTTAATGGACAGGGGATCGCCCGAGCAGTACTTC.

Ten or more counts support this clonotype. The chain links TRBV11-2 to TRBJ2-5, with no clear D. CDR1 and CDR2 (germline): SGHAT, FQNNGV. The CDR3 is made up of 17 amino acids. V lost 1 base to trimming and J lost 2 bases, with 17 bases between them. The CDR3 region is CASSLVGVTALQETQYF. As DNA, the CDR3 is TGTGCCAGCAGCTTAGTTGGTGTAACAGCGTTGCAAGAGACCCAGTACTTC.

This clonotype was seen many times. The gene calls are TRBV19 and TRBJ2-2; D might be TRBD1 or TRBD2, each matching 5 bases. This CDR3 has 15 residues. CDR1 LNHDA and CDR2 SQIVND come from the germline V gene (reference sequence). Trimming removed 10 bases at V and 4 bases at J, with 19 bases between. CDR3: CATSPSGLSTGELFF. The CDR3 DNA reads as TGTGCCACCTCACCGTCGGGGCTGAGCACCGGGGAGCTGTTTTTT.

The sample holds many counts of this clonotype. This chain joins TRBV28 and TRBJ1-1; 11 nucleotides align to TRBD1. V gave up 6 bases and J gave up 11 bases; unmatched junction bases: 11. The V gene's germline CDR1 is MDHEN and CDR2 SYDVKM. The CDR3 has 14 amino acids. CDR3 sequence: CASSPGTGGRWAFF. The CDR3 bases are TGTGCCAGCAGCCCAGGGACAGGGGGACGCTGGGCTTTCTTT.

This clonotype occurred many times. The chain joins TRBV29-1 to TRBJ2-1; D not resolved. This CDR3 comprises 12 residues. The V end lost 4 bases, the J end lost 8 bases, and 12 bases lay between the germline ends. Germline assignment: CDR1 SQVTM and CDR2 ANQGSEA. CDR3 sequence: CSVGRPGDEQFF. The CDR3 DNA follows: TGCAGCGTTGGGCGACCAGGCGATGAGCAGTTCTTC.

This clonotype showed up many times. The V gene is TRBV12-3 or TRBV12-4, the J gene TRBJ2-7; D possibly corresponds to TRBD1 (6 bases). Deletions cut 8 bases from V and 2 bases from J, with 16 bases between. The CDR3 consists of 14 residues. CDR3 in DNA: TGTGCCAGCCGATACGGCAGGGGCGCCTACGAGCAGTACTTC. This translates into CASRYGRGAYEQYF.

The genes are TRBV9 and TRBJ2-7; no reliable D call. Trimming took off 4 bases at V and 3 bases at J, with 8 bases between the two ends. Germline loops: CDR1 SGDLS, CDR2 YYNGEE. This CDR3 is 12 amino acids long. The CDR3 sequence is CASSQQDYEQYF. The DNA of the CDR3 is TGTGCCAGCAGCCAACAAGACTACGAGCAGTACTTC.

This clonotype has ten or more counts. V usage is TRBV2 and J usage is TRBJ1-1; D possibly corresponds to TRBD1 (6 bases). V lost 5 bases and J 6 bases, leaving 16 bases between the germline ends. This CDR3 comprises 14 residues. Germline V CDR1 and CDR2: SNHLY, FYNNEI. The CDR3 here is CASSPLTGTPEAFF. In nucleotides, the CDR3 is TGTGCCAGCAGTCCCCTGACAGGCACTCCTGAAGCTTTCTTT.

The chain joins TRBV5-1 to TRBJ2-3; no reliable D call. CDR1 SGHRS and CDR2 YFSETQ come from the germline V gene. The CDR3 totals 12 residues. V was pared by 3 bases and J by 4 bases, with 6 bases between. This CDR3 reads CASSSSADTQYF. CDR3 DNA sequence: TGCGCCAGCAGCTCCTCGGCAGATACGCAGTATTTT.

This rearrangement joins TRBV19 to TRBJ2-6; 9 nucleotides match TRBD1. Germline V gene data show CDR1 as LNHDA and CDR2 as SQIVND (reference sequence). CDR3 length: 18 residues. J gave up 0 bases and V 1 base, and 4 bases lay outside the gene matches. Written as DNA, the CDR3 is TGTGCCAGTAGTATAGCCGGGACAGGGAGCTCTGGGGCCAACGTCCTGACTTTC. Its translation: CASSIAGTGSSGANVLTF. Drawing the rest from reference TRBV19 and TRBJ2-6, the complete variable domain is DGGITQSPKYLFRKEGQNVTLSCEQNLNHDAMYWYRQDPGQGLRLIYYSQIVNDFQKGDIAEGYSVSREKKESFPLTVTSAQKNPTAFYLCASSIAGTGSSGANVLTFGAGSRLTVL.

This clonotype was picked up many times. The chain combines TRBV18 with TRBJ2-7, with 7 positions matching TRBD1. Germline loops: CDR1 KGHSH, CDR2 LQKENI. The CDR3 has 15 residues. J gave up 4 bases and V 0 bases, and 6 bases lay outside the gene matches. The CDR3, as DNA: TGTGCCAGCTCACCACCCTCGAGACAGGGTTACGAGCAGTACTTC. Translated, it gives CASSPPSRQGYEQYF.

This clonotype was found many times. This rearrangement joins TRBV9 to TRBJ1-1; no firm D call. This CDR3 region has 13 residues. Per the germline V gene, CDR1 is SGDLS and CDR2 is YYNGEE. Between the trimmed V and J ends, which lost 2 bases and 0 bases, there was a span of 5 bases. This CDR3 is CASSVRLNTEAFF. CDR3 DNA sequence: TGTGCCAGCAGCGTCAGACTGAACACTGAAGCTTTCTTT.

This clonotype occurred many times. CDR3 in DNA: TGTGCCAGCAGCCTCCAGGAGCGGGAGGGGTACAATGAGCAGTTCTTC. Amino acid sequence: CASSLQEREGYNEQFF. This chain connects TRBV14 to TRBJ2-1, with TRBD2 identical over 10 bases. With V trimmed by 4 bases and J by 4 bases, 7 bases remained unmatched. CDR3 length: 16 residues. The germline gives CDR1 SGHDN, CDR2 FVKESK.

There are many counts of this clonotype. The rearrangement links TRBV3-1 to TRBJ2-7; 11 bases align to TRBD1. V gave up 4 bases and J gave up 7 bases; unmatched junction bases: 6. The germline V gene has CDR1 LGHDT and CDR2 YNNKEL (reference sequence). This CDR3 contains 14 residues. The DNA of the CDR3 is TGTGCCAGCAGCCCCGGACAGGGGGCGGGAGAGCAGTACTTC. It is translated as CASSPGQGAGEQYF.

The chain combines TRBV7-8 with TRBJ2-2; maybe TRBD2 (6 bases). Looked up from germline, CDR1 is SGHVS and CDR2 is FQNEAQ. The CDR3 consists of 16 residues. V was shortened by 5 bases and J by 5 bases, with 18 bases between the two germline ends. CDR3 nucleotides: TGTGCCAGCAGCCCAGTTGCTAGCGTGTATACCGGGGAGCTGTTTTTT. Translated: CASSPVASVYTGELFF.

At least ten counts were recorded for this clonotype. The rearrangement uses TRBV10-3 and TRBJ2-7, with D perhaps TRBD1 (5 bases). The V end lost 4 bases, the J end lost 1 base, and 11 bases lay between the germline ends. The CDR3 covers 14 residues. CDR1 ENHRY and CDR2 SYGVKD come from the germline V gene. CDR3 region: CAISAVRDSYEQYF. The CDR3 DNA is TGTGCCATCAGTGCCGTCAGGGATTCCTACGAGCAGTACTTC.

The genes are TRBV5-1 and TRBJ2-7; 7 bases are shared with TRBD1. The trim removed 2 bases at V and 3 bases at J, leaving 8 bases unmatched. The CDR3 has 15 residues. Germline-derived CDR1 and CDR2 are SGHRS and YFSETQ. The CDR3 is CASSFHRDSFYEQYF. In nucleotides, the CDR3 is TGCGCCAGCAGCTTCCACCGGGACAGTTTCTACGAGCAGTACTTC.